Listed below are T cell receptor beta chains from one sample, sequenced in a study of vaccination and CD4 T cells after COVID-19. One entry per CDR3 protein, called by TCRdb with MiXCR from the PCR reads. Of nearly 15,000 distinct CDR3 sequences detected, 53% appear once; the ten largest clones hold around 4.2%. These receptors are not linked to any known antigen. This specimen consisted of CD4+ T cells from blood, cultured in vitro, obtained before SARS-CoV-2 vaccination. These receptors were obtained from a human donor who had recovered from COVID-19. Both conserved end residues are part of each CDR3. A D gene is named only where the DNA matches it firmly. Some rows mark clone size as missing; the rest say once, few, many or name a class of expanded clone.

TRBD1	TRBV10-2	18	-	TRBJ1-6	CASSARTGDSSYNSPLHF	TGCGCCAGCAGCGCCCGGACAGGGGATTCCTCCTATAATTCACCCCTCCACTTT
-	TRBV4-1	15	few	TRBJ1-2	CASSQLGLRNYGYTF	TGCGCCAGCAGCCAACTGGGACTTCGTAACTATGGCTACACCTTC
-	TRBV5-8	14	-	TRBJ1-2	CASSWDSDPYGYTF	TGTGCCAGCAGCTGGGACTCGGACCCCTATGGCTACACCTTC
-	TRBV6-2/TRBV6-3	14	few	TRBJ1-1	CASKDPGRDTEAFF	TGTGCCAGCAAAGACCCAGGCAGGGACACTGAAGCTTTCTTT
TRBD2	TRBV6-1	14	few	TRBJ2-7	CASSPGLGGYEQYF	TGTGCCAGCAGTCCGGGACTAGGGGGCTACGAGCAGTACTTC
TRBD1	TRBV19	16	few	TRBJ1-1	CASRGGQGLMNTEAFF	TGTGCCAGCAGAGGCGGACAGGGGCTCATGAACACTGAAGCTTTCTTT
-	TRBV6-1	14	few	TRBJ2-3	CASSRGGGTDTQYF	TGTGCCAGCAGCCGAGGTGGAGGGACAGATACGCAGTATTTT
-	TRBV20-1	15	few	TRBJ2-5	CSAIPSAGNVKTQYF	TGCAGTGCTATTCCAAGTGCGGGAAATGTAAAGACCCAGTACTTC
-	TRBV20-1	12	few	TRBJ1-5	CSASTGNQPQHF	TGCAGTGCTTCAACAGGCAATCAGCCCCAGCATTTT
-	TRBV6-1	13	-	TRBJ2-5	CASLFSGLETQYF	TGTGCCAGCCTTTTCTCAGGGCTAGAGACCCAGTACTTC
TRBD1	TRBV20-1	17	few	TRBJ1-6	CSAAPGQEDSYNSPLHF	TGCAGTGCTGCACCGGGACAGGAAGACTCCTATAATTCACCCCTCCACTTT
-	TRBV6-1	12	-	TRBJ2-7	CASRGSLLAQYF	TGTGCCAGCAGGGGGAGCCTCCTCGCGCAGTACTTC
-	TRBV19	15	-	TRBJ2-1	CASRTDRSSYNEQFF	TGTGCCAGTAGGACCGACAGGAGTAGCTACAATGAGCAGTTCTTC
TRBD1	TRBV28	15	-	TRBJ1-2	CASNPPLDRGDGYTF	TGTGCCAGCAATCCTCCACTAGACAGGGGTGATGGCTACACCTTC
-	TRBV5-1	15	-	TRBJ2-3	CASSLLSGVPDTQYF	TGCGCCAGCAGCTTGTTGTCGGGAGTACCAGATACGCAGTATTTT
-	TRBV7-2	15	-	TRBJ2-2	CASSWEASNTGELFF	TGTGCCAGCAGCTGGGAGGCGTCGAACACCGGGGAGCTGTTTTTT
-	TRBV6-7	17	once	TRBJ1-1	CASSSHARETMNTEAFF	TGTGCCAGCAGTTCGCACGCCCGTGAGACTATGAACACTGAAGCTTTCTTT
TRBD2	TRBV7-2	15	-	TRBJ2-3	CASSSGTSGRDTQYF	TGTGCCAGCAGCTCCGGGACTAGCGGGAGAGATACGCAGTATTTT
TRBD2	TRBV6-1	15	-	TRBJ2-1	CASRTLAGGSYEQFF	TGTGCCAGCAGGACACTAGCGGGAGGTTCCTATGAGCAGTTCTTC
TRBD2	TRBV7-2	14	-	TRBJ2-5	CASSLGLAMETQYF	TGTGCCAGCAGCTTAGGACTAGCTATGGAGACCCAGTACTTC
TRBD1	TRBV11-3	15	-	TRBJ2-7	CASSSQRDRAYEQYF	TGTGCCAGCAGCTCCCAGCGGGACAGGGCCTACGAGCAGTACTTC
TRBD2	TRBV20-1	14	-	TRBJ2-3	CSATAGGRTDTQYF	TGCAGTGCTACCGCGGGGGGCCGCACAGATACGCAGTATTTT
-	TRBV6-1	14	-	TRBJ1-6	CASGQSSYNSPLHF	TGTGCCAGCGGACAGAGCTCCTATAATTCACCCCTCCACTTT
TRBD2	TRBV7-2	14	few	TRBJ2-2	CASSLERGTRELFF	TGTGCCAGCAGCTTAGAGCGGGGGACCCGGGAGCTGTTTTTT
-	TRBV19	17	-	TRBJ1-5	CASSIVLAGVSNQPQHF	TGTGCCAGTAGTATAGTCCTGGCAGGGGTTAGCAATCAGCCCCAGCATTTT
-	TRBV27	17	-	TRBJ1-1	CASSSQKPRLMNTEAFF	TGTGCCAGCAGTTCCCAGAAACCTAGGCTTATGAACACTGAAGCTTTCTTT
TRBD2	TRBV25-1	15	-	TRBJ2-1	CASSARRESYNEQFF	TGTGCCAGCAGTGCGAGGCGGGAGTCCTACAATGAGCAGTTCTTC
TRBD1	TRBV29-1	12	once	TRBJ2-7	CSVSGQGSEQYF	TGCAGCGTTAGCGGACAGGGCTCCGAGCAGTACTTC
-	TRBV12-3/TRBV12-4	13	few	TRBJ1-5	CASSSSPSGPQHF	TGTGCCAGCAGTTCCTCCCCGTCCGGGCCCCAGCATTTT
-	TRBV10-1	14	-	TRBJ2-5	CASSGSRSQETQYF	TGCGCCAGCAGTGGGAGCCGATCCCAAGAGACCCAGTACTTC
-	TRBV20-1	14	-	TRBJ1-3	CSARDSVSGNTIYF	TGCAGTGCTAGGGACAGCGTCTCTGGAAACACCATATATTTT
-	TRBV7-2	13	-	TRBJ1-2	CASSGGVVGGYTF	TGTGCCAGCAGCGGGGGCGTCGTCGGTGGCTACACCTTC
-	TRBV20-1	13	-	TRBJ1-1	CSAGRGEGTEAFF	TGCAGTGCGGGGCGGGGTGAGGGCACTGAAGCTTTCTTT
-	TRBV5-6	15	-	TRBJ1-1	CASSLQGPVGTEAFF	TGTGCCAGCAGCTTGCAGGGCCCGGTAGGGACTGAAGCTTTCTTT
-	TRBV11-2	14	once	TRBJ1-1	CASSFQNRVPEAFF	TGTGCCAGCAGCTTTCAAAACAGGGTGCCTGAAGCTTTCTTT
-	TRBV20-1	17	few	TRBJ1-5	CSAREVVGIQGLQPQHF	TGCAGTGCTAGAGAGGTCGTAGGTATCCAGGGTCTCCAGCCCCAGCATTTT
TRBD2	TRBV10-2	15	once	TRBJ2-1	CASSAQLAGGNEQFF	TGCGCCAGCAGTGCCCAACTAGCGGGAGGAAATGAGCAGTTCTTC
TRBD2	TRBV20-1	13	-	TRBJ2-7	CSGWGGGPYEQYF	TGCAGCGGCTGGGGGGGAGGGCCCTACGAGCAGTACTTC
-	TRBV30	15	-	TRBJ2-7	CAWSAPGRSSYEQYF	TGTGCCTGGAGTGCTCCGGGACGGAGCTCCTACGAGCAGTACTTC
-	TRBV12-3/TRBV12-4	13	few	TRBJ1-1	CASSLLRDTEAFF	TGTGCCAGCAGTCTGCTCCGGGACACTGAAGCTTTCTTT
TRBD2	TRBV20-1	15	-	TRBJ2-7	CSAAGLAASSYEQYF	TGCAGTGCCGCGGGACTAGCGGCGAGCTCCTACGAGCAGTACTTC
TRBD2	TRBV4-1	15	-	TRBJ2-3	CASSQVSVSGNTQYF	TGCGCCAGCAGCCAAGTATCGGTCAGCGGGAATACGCAGTATTTT
-	TRBV5-1	17	few	TRBJ1-1	CASSSQPGHGSNTEAFF	TGCGCCAGCAGCTCTCAACCGGGCCACGGATCGAACACTGAAGCTTTCTTT
-	TRBV29-1	15	-	TRBJ2-1	CSVEDLASAYNEQFF	TGCAGCGTTGAAGATCTGGCTAGCGCCTACAATGAGCAGTTCTTC
-	TRBV11-2	12	-	TRBJ1-1	CASSRSYTEAFF	TGTGCCAGCAGCCGATCCTACACTGAAGCTTTCTTT